These T cell receptor beta chains were read from a single sample in a study of cytomegalovirus exposure and HLA in healthy donors. Here immunoSEQ multiplex PCR was the method, and the copy in TCRdb shows in-frame clones only, minus some. The sample has over 50,000 clones; about four fifths are singletons. The sequenced sample consisted of PBMCs. The receptors come from a man aged 40-50 years in good health and CMV-seronegative. Each CDR3 is given with its conserved first and last residue. D genes are given only for firm matches. Some rows mark clone size as missing; the rest say once, few, many or name a class of expanded clone.

CDR3nt | CDR3aa | abundance | d_gene | j_gene | v_gene
TGTGCCAGTAGTCAGGGAACTGGGGCCAACGTCCTGACTTTC | CASSQGTGANVLTF | NA | NA | TRBJ2-6 | TRBV19
TGTGCCAGTAGTATAGATCTACCCCCGAACACTGAAGCTTTCTTT | CASSIDLPPNTEAFF | once | NA | TRBJ1-1 | TRBV19
TGTGCCAGCAGCTCCGGGACAGGGAAGGGCCAGCCCCAGCATTTT | CASSSGTGKGQPQHF | NA | TRBD1 | TRBJ1-5 | TRBV7-9
TGTGCCAGTAGTACAGGTACAGGGGACCAGTACTTC | CASSTGTGDQYF | many | TRBD1 | TRBJ2-7 | TRBV19
TGTGCCAGCAGCGTTCTGGGGCAGGGCGTATGGAGGAACACCGGGGAGCTGTTTTTT | CASSVLGQGVWRNTGELFF | NA | NA | TRBJ2-2 | TRBV7-9
TGTGCCTGGAGTGTACTGGGCAGCCTGGCTGAAAAACTGTTTTTT | CAWSVLGSLAEKLFF | NA | NA | TRBJ1-4 | TRBV30
TGTGCCAGCAGTTTAGACGGACTAATCTTTAACACCGGGGAGCTGTTTTTT | CASSLDGLIFNTGELFF | NA | NA | TRBJ2-2 | TRBV27
TGCGCCAGCAGCTTGGAAAGACTGGGTGGCTATGGCTACACCTTC | CASSLERLGGYGYTF | NA | NA | TRBJ1-2 | TRBV5-1
TGTGCCAGCAGTAACCACCTCGGACAGGGCTACAATGAGCAGTTCTTC | CASSNHLGQGYNEQFF | NA | TRBD1 | TRBJ2-1 | TRBV25-1
TGTGCCAGCTCGCCGGACAGGGCAAACACCATATATTTT | CASSPDRANTIYF | NA | TRBD1 | TRBJ1-3 | TRBV18
TGTGCCAGCAGCTTAGAAGGGGCTGGGGCCAACGTCCTGACTTTC | CASSLEGAGANVLTF | NA | NA | TRBJ2-6 | TRBV7-9
TGCGCCAGCAGTAGGGGAGGGGGGCAACTCAATGAGCAGTTCTTC | CASSRGGGQLNEQFF | few | NA | TRBJ2-1 | TRBV4-3
TGTGCCAGCGCGCGGGGGACACCGACGACCCAGTACTTC | CASARGTPTTQYF | NA | NA | TRBJ2-5 | TRBV11-2
TGTGCCAGCAGTAGGGACAGAGTAATCACTGAAGCTTTCTTT | CASSRDRVITEAFF | NA | TRBD1 | TRBJ1-1 | TRBV28
TGCGCCAGCAGCTCGACAGGGGCGAGCACCGGGGAGCTGTTTTTT | CASSSTGASTGELFF | NA | TRBD1 | TRBJ2-2 | TRBV5-1
TGCAGCGTTAGGGGTAGAGCGGATACGCAGTATTTT | CSVRGRADTQYF | NA | NA | TRBJ2-3 | TRBV29-1
TGTGCCAGCAGTGAATATAAGGGTAGGGGTTCACCCCTCCACTTT | CASSEYKGRGSPLHF | once | NA | TRBJ1-6 | TRBV25-1
TGTGCCAGCAGTGACAGGGTTGATACGCAGTATTTT | CASSDRVDTQYF | NA | TRBD1 | TRBJ2-3 | TRBV6-5
TGTGCCAGCAGTCGGACAGCCACCTATAATTCACCCCTCCACTTT | CASSRTATYNSPLHF | NA | NA | TRBJ1-6 | TRBV6-5
TGCGCCAGCAGCTACCGGGACAGGGCTTCCTACGAGCAGTACTTC | CASSYRDRASYEQYF | NA | TRBD1 | TRBJ2-7 | TRBV5-1
TGTGCCAGCAGTTTACTAGCCTCCTACAATGAGCAGTTCTTC | CASSLLASYNEQFF | few | NA | TRBJ2-1 | TRBV28
TGCGCCAGCAGCTTGGAAGAGGGATCTGAAGCTTTCTTT | CASSLEEGSEAFF | NA | NA | TRBJ1-1 | TRBV5-1
TGTGCCAGCAGCTTCACCCGGGGAAACAATGAGCAGTTCTTC | CASSFTRGNNEQFF | NA | NA | TRBJ2-1 | TRBV7-6
TGTGCCATCAGTGACAGGCAAGAGACCCAGTACTTC | CAISDRQETQYF | NA | NA | TRBJ2-5 | TRBV10-3
TGTGCCAGCAGTGTAGGAGCTACCGTGAGGAACACTGAAGCTTTCTTT | CASSVGATVRNTEAFF | NA | NA | TRBJ1-1 | TRBV6-1
TGCAGCGTTGTCGGACAGGGCGAGAGTGGCTACACCTTC | CSVVGQGESGYTF | NA | TRBD1 | TRBJ1-2 | TRBV29-1
TGTGCCAGCAGTCCTCTTCGGGACACCGAAAAACTGTTTTTT | CASSPLRDTEKLFF | NA | NA | TRBJ1-4 | TRBV6-5
TGTGCCAGCAGGGGAGGCGGGTCAAGATCGGAGACCCAGTACTTC | CASRGGGSRSETQYF | NA | NA | TRBJ2-5 | TRBV2
TGTGCCAGCAGCCCCCGGGACAGCTACTACGAGCAGTACTTC | CASSPRDSYYEQYF | NA | TRBD1 | TRBJ2-7 | TRBV11-3
TGTGCCAGCAGCTCCCCCGGGCTAGCGGGGGCCGTGAACACCGGGGAGCTGTTTTTT | CASSSPGLAGAVNTGELFF | NA | TRBD2 | TRBJ2-2 | TRBV5-6
TGTGCCAGCAGTGTATACAGACAGGGGTCAACTAATGAAAAACTGTTTTTT | CASSVYRQGSTNEKLFF | NA | TRBD1 | TRBJ1-4 | TRBV28
TGCGCCAGCAGCCAAGATACAGGGGGGAATGAAAAACTGTTTTTT | CASSQDTGGNEKLFF | NA | TRBD1 | TRBJ1-4 | TRBV4-3
TGTGCCAGCAGCTATTACGGACAGGGGGACTTACATGGCTACACCTTC | CASSYYGQGDLHGYTF | NA | TRBD1 | TRBJ1-2 | TRBV5-6
TGTGCCAGCAGCGTAGCTACCGGACAGGGGACAGATACGCAGTATTTT | CASSVATGQGTDTQYF | NA | TRBD1 | TRBJ2-3 | TRBV9
TGTGCCAGCAGCCCAACGCGGTGGGTAGCGGGGGACAATGAGCAGTTCTTC | CASSPTRWVAGDNEQFF | NA | TRBD2 | TRBJ2-1 | TRBV7-6
TGCGCCAGCAGCCGGTCCGGGACAGGGTTGTCGGATGAGCAGTTCTTC | CASSRSGTGLSDEQFF | NA | TRBD1 | TRBJ2-1 | TRBV5-1